The present T cell receptor (beta chain) was sequenced within a study of breast tumors, draining lymph nodes, adjacent tissues. Study-wide findings and caveats: Tumor TCR diversity was below lymph nodes but above nontumor tissue. Data only fit, rather than demonstrated, lymph node origin of most tumor T cells. Tumor and nontumor repertoires were significantly more similar in luminal-like than in basal-like breast cancer.

The lymph nodes were axillary draining lymph nodes from breast cancer patients. About this clonotype itself: Its antigen is still unknown.

TCRdb reanalysed the multiplex PCR reads using MiXCR and keeps one entry per CDR3 protein. The sample contains fewer than 200,000 distinct CDR3 sequences, 30% to 35% of which appear only once. The source material was axillary lymph node tissue. The receptor was isolated from a female donor with breast cancer. Some clones in this sample may be carry-over from other donors' samples.

The DNA for the CDR3 is TGCAGCGTAGGGACAGGGCTTACAACTAATGAAAAACTGTTTTTT. Translation: CSVGTGLTTNEKLFF. V is TRBV29-1 and J is TRBJ1-4, with 9 bases matching TRBD1. CDR1 and CDR2 from the germline V gene are SQVTM and ANQGSEA. The CDR3 contains 15 residues. The junction had 5 bases not matched to a gene; V was cut back by 6 bases and J by 0 bases.